This T cell receptor (beta chain) was retrieved from a study of T cells expressing NK-cell markers. The germline CDR1 and CDR2 sequences are SGHNT and YENEEA. The CDR3 is 15 amino acids. Each CDR3 protein gets one entry in TCRdb, which reprocessed the 5' RACE reads and gives no DNA. The sample totals about 550,000 distinct CDR3 sequences; its top ten clones hold less than 4.5%. The chain employs TRBV11-3 and TRBJ2-1. The sample comprised blood T cells: a sorted CD56 or NKG2C T cell subset, CD4+ or CD8+ T cells, or bulk PBMC T cells (not recorded which). This receptor was taken from a man between 18 and 35 years old in good health. The chain's CDR3 is CASSLGWKLNNEQFF.